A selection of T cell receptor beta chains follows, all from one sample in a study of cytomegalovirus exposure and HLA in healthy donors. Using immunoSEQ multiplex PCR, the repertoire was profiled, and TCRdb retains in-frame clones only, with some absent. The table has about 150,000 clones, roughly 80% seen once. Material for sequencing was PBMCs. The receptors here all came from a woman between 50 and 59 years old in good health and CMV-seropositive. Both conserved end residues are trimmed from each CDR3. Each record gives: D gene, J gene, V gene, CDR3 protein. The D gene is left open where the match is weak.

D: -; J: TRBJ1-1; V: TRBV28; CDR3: ASSLGGFMNTEAF
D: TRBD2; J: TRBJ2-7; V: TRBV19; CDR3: ASSTSLAALSYEQY
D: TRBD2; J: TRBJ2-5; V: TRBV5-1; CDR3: ASSPGLAGGETQY
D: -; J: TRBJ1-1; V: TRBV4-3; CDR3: ASSQGGGWANAEAF
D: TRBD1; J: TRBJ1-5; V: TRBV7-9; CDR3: ASSSQGGQPQH
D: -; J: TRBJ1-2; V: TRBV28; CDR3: ASSLVSVRGYT
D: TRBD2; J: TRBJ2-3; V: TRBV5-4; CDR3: ASSLGGTSGGDTQY
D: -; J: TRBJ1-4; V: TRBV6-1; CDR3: ASSVHRVSNEKLF
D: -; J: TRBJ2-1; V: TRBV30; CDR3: AWSVLSTFYNEQF
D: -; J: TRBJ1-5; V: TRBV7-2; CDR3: ASSFQGQPQH
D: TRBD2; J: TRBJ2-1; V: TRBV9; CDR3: ASSSRGEVAGDSYNEQF
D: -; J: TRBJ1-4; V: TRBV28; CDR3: ASSLNSVRLF
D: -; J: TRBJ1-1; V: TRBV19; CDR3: ASQQGMNTEAF
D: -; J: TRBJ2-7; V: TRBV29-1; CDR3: SRTESSYEQY
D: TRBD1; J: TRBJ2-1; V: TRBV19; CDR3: ASRRGQDEQF
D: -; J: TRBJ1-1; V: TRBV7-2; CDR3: ASSPGTEAF
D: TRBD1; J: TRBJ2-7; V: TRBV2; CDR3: ARKGTGTGGYEQY
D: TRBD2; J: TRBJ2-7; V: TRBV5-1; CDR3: ASSTTSGRSYEQY
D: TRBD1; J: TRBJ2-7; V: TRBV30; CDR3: AWCTGVCYEQY
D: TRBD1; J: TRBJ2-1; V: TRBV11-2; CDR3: ASSWSRDSYNEQF
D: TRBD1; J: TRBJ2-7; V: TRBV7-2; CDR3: ASSFPDRGLFEQY
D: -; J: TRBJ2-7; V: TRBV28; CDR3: ASSLLSTPYEQY
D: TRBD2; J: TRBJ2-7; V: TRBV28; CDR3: ASSRLAGDQY
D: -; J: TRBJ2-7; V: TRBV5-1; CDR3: ASSLTRGIGGA
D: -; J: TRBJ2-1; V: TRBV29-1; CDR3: SVAGSISNEQF
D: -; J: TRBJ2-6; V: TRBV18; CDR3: ASSASLFSGANVLT
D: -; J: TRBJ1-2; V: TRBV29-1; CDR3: SVDREETYGYT
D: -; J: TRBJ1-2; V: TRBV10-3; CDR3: AIRAVDPSGYGYT
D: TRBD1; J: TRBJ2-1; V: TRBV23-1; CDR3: ASLLGSDRTYNEQF
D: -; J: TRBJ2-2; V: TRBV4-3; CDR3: ASSQDGSGLAPELF
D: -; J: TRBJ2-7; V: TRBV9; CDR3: ASSEGITYEQY
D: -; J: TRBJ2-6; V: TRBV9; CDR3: ASSPSGAGANVLT
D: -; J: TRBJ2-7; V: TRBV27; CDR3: ASTRWGDYEQY
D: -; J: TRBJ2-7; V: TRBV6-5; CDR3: ASSYFRGKSYEQY
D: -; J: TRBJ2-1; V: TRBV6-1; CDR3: ASSEAPRWNEQF
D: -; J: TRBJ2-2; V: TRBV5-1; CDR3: ASSLDTSNTGELF
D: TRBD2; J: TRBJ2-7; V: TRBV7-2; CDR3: ASSFLAGARYEQY
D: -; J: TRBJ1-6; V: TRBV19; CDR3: ASSSRGESYNSPLH
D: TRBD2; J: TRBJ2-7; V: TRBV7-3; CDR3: ASSSGTSIYEQY
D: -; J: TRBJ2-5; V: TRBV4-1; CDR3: ASSQVNLRKGHRVQETQY
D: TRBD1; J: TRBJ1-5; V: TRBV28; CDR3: ASRWGQGGNQPQH
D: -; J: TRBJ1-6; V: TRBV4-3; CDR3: ASSQEAGPLH